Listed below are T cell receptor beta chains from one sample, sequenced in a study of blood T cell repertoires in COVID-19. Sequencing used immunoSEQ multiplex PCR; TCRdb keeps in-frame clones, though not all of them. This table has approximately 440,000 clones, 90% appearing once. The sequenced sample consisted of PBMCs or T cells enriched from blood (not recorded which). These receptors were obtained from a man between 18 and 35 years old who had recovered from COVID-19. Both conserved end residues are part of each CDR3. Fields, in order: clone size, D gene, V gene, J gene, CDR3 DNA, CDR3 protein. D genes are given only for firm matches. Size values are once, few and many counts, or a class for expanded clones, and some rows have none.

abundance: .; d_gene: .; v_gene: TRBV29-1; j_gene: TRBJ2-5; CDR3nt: TGCAGCGCCGCGGGGCAAGAGACCCAGTACTTC; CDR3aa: CSAAGQETQYF
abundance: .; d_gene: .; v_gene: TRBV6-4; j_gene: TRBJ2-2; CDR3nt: TGTGCCAGCAGTGTCTCTAGCACCGGGGAGCTGTTTTTT; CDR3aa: CASSVSSTGELFF
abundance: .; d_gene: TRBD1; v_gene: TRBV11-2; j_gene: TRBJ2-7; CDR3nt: TGTGCCAGCAGCTCGGTCCGGGACAGGGGGCTCTACGAGCAGTACTTC; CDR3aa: CASSSVRDRGLYEQYF
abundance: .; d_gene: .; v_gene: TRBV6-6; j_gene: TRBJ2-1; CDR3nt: TGTGCCAGCATCGGGGAACAAAGTGAGCAGTTCTTC; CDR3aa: CASIGEQSEQFF
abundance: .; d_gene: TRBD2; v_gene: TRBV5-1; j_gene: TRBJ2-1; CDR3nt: TGCGCCAGCAGCAATCTAGCGGGAGGTCCCAATGAGCAGTTCTTC; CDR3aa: CASSNLAGGPNEQFF
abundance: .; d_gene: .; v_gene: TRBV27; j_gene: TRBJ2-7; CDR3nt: TGTGCCAGCAGTCCGGGACTCCTGAGCTACGAGCAGTACTTC; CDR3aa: CASSPGLLSYEQYF
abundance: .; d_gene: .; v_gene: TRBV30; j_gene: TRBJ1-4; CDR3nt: TGTGCCTGGAGTGTAGGTCGGGTGGAAAAACTGTTTTTT; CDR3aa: CAWSVGRVEKLFF
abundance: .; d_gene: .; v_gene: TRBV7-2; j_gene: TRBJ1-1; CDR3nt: TGTGCCAGCAGCGTACTCCTCCTGAACACTGAAGCTTTCTTT; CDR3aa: CASSVLLLNTEAFF
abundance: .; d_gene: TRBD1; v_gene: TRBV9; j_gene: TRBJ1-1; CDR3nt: TGTGCCAGCAGCGTACCGAGGCAGGGGGGTATCACTGAAGCTTTCTTT; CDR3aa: CASSVPRQGGITEAFF
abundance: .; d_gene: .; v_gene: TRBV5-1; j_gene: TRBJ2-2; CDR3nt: TGCGCCAGCAGCTTAGTGGGTCAGCGGGCGACGAACACCGGGGAGCTGTTTTTT; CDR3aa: CASSLVGQRATNTGELFF
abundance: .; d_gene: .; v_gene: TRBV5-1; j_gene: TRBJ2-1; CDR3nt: TGCGCCAGCAGCGTGAATAGTCATGAGCAGTTCTTC; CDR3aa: CASSVNSHEQFF
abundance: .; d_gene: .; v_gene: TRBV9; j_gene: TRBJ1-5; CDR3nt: TGTGCCAGCAGCGTAGGTCAGGGGCCGGCTCAGCCCCAGCATTTT; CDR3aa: CASSVGQGPAQPQHF
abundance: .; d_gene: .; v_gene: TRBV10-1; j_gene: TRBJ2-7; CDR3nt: TGCGCCAGCAGCGTGACTGGTCTTGGAGAGCAGTACTTC; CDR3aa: CASSVTGLGEQYF
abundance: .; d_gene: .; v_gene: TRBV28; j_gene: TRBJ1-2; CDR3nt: TGTGCCAGCAGTTCCTCCTATGGCTACACCTTC; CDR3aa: CASSSSYGYTF
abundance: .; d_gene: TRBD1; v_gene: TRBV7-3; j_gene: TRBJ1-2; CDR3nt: TGTGCCAGCAGCCCCACAGGGGGCGTTAACTATGGCTACACCTTC; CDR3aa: CASSPTGGVNYGYTF
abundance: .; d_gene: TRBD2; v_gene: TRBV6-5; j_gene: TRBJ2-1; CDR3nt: TGTGCCAGCAGTTACTTAGCGGGAGGGTATGAGCAGTTCTTC; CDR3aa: CASSYLAGGYEQFF
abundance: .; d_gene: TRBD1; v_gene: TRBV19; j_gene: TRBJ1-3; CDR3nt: TGTGCCAGTCGGACAGGGGAAGGCAGTTCTGGAAACACCATATATTTT; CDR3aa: CASRTGEGSSGNTIYF
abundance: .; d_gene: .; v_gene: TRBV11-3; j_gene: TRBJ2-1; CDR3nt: TGTGCCAGCAGCTTTCGTACGGGATTGGGCGATGAGCAGTTCTTC; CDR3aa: CASSFRTGLGDEQFF
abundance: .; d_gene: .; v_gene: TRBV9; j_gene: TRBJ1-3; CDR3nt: TGTGCCAGCAGCGGGCCTCTGGGGGAGGCGGGAAACACCATATATTTT; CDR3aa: CASSGPLGEAGNTIYF
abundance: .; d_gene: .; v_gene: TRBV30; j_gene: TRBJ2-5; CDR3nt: TGTGCCTGGAGTGCCGGTATCGCGGGCCAAGAGACCCAGTACTTC; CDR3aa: CAWSAGIAGQETQYF
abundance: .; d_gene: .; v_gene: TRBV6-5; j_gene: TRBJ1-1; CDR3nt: TGTGCCAGCAGTTACTCTCGGGATTTGGGGGCTTTCTTT; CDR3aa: CASSYSRDLGAFF
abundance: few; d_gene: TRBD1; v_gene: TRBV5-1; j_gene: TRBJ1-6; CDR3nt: TGCGCCAGCAGCGCTGGACAGGGTCAGGGGTGGCCCCTCCACTTT; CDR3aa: CASSAGQGQGWPLHF
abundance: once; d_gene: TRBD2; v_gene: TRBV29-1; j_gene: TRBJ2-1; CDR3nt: TGCAGCGCGGACATGGGACTAGCGGGATTGTTGCAGTTCTTC; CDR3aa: CSADMGLAGLLQFF
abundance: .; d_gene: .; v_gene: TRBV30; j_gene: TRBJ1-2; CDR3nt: TGTGCCTGCTTACCTCTAGATATAAACTATGGCTACACCTTC; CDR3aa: CACLPLDINYGYTF
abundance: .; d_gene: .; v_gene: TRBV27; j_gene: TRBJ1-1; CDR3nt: TGTGCCAGCAGTTTATCGGGGGGCACTGAAGCTTTCTTT; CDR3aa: CASSLSGGTEAFF
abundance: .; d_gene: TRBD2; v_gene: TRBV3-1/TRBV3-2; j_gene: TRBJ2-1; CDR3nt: TGTGCCAGCAGCCAAGATGGGACTAATTACAATGAGCAGTTCTTC; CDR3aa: CASSQDGTNYNEQFF
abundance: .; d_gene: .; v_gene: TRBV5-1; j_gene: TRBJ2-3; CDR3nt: TGCGCCAGCGGGTGGGGGGGCACAGATACGCAGTATTTT; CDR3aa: CASGWGGTDTQYF
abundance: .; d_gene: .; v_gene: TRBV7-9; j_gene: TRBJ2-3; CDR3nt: TGTGCCAGCAGCCCCCCCGGGGTAGATACGCAGTATTTT; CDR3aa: CASSPPGVDTQYF
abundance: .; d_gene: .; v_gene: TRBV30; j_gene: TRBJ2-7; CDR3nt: TGTGCCTGGACGAGGGCGAGGTCCTACGAGCAGTACTTC; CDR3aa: CAWTRARSYEQYF
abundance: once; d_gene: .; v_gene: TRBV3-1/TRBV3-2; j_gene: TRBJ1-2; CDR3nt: TGTGCCAGCAGCCAAGGGTCGGTCCAGGAATATGGCTACACCTTC; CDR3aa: CASSQGSVQEYGYTF
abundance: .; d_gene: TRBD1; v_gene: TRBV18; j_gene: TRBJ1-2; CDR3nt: TGTGCCAGCTCACCCGGGACAGACAACTATGGCTACACCTTC; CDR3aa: CASSPGTDNYGYTF
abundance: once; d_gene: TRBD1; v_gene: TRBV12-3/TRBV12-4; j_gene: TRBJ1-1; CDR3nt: TGTGCCAGCAGTCGGACAGGGGTCACTGAAGCTTTCTTT; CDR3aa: CASSRTGVTEAFF
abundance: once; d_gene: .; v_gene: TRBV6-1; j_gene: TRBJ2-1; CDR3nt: TGTGCCAGCAGTGAGGATCTTTACGCGGACAATGAGCAGTTCTTC; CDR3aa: CASSEDLYADNEQFF
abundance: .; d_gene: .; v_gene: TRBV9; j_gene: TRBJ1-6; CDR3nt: TGTGCCAGCAGCGCCCTTGACAGTCCAGTAGGTTCACCCCTCCACTTT; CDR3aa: CASSALDSPVGSPLHF
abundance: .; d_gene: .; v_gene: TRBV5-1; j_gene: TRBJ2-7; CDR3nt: TGCGCCAGCAGCCGACAGGAGTCCTACGAGCAGTACTTC; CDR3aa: CASSRQESYEQYF
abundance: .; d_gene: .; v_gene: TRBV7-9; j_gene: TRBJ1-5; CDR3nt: TGTGCCAGCAGCAACGAGGGTCAGCCCCAGCATTTT; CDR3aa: CASSNEGQPQHF
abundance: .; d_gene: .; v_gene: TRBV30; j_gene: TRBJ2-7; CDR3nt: TGTGCCTGGAAGGGGGGGGGCACCTACGAGCAGTACTTC; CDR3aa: CAWKGGGTYEQYF
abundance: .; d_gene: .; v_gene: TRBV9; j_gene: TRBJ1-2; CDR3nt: TGTGCCAGCAGCGCACGAAGCGGGGGGTTAAGCTATGGCTACACCTTC; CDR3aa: CASSARSGGLSYGYTF
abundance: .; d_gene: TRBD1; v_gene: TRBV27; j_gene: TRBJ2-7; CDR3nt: TGTGCCAGCAGTGTTGGACAGGGGTACGAGCAGTACTTC; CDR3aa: CASSVGQGYEQYF
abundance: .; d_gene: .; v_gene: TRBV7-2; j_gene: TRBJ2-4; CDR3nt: TGTGCCAGCAGCCGCCTAAGAGGGCAAAAGGCCAAAAACATTCAGTACTTC; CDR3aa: CASSRLRGQKAKNIQYF
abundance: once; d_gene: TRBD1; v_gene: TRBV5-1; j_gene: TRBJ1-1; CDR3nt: TGCGCCAGCAGCCCAACGACAGGGGGGGACACTGAAGCTTTCTTT; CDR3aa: CASSPTTGGDTEAFF
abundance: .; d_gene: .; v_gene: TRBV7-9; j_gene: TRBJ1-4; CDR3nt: TGTGCCAGCAGCTTAGAGGGGGCTAATGAAAAACTGTTTTTT; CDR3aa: CASSLEGANEKLFF
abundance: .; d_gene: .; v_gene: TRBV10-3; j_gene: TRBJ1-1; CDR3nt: TGTGCCATCAGACCCACAGGGAGCACTGAAGCTTTCTTT; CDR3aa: CAIRPTGSTEAFF
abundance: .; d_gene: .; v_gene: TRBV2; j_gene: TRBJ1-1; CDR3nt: TGTGCCAGCAGTGGGCCAGGGGCGGGTACTGAAGCTTTCTTT; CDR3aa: CASSGPGAGTEAFF
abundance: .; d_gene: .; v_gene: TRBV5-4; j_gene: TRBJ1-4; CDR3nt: TGTGCCAGCAGACCGTCCGGGTTAAATGAAAAACTGTTTTTT; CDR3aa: CASRPSGLNEKLFF
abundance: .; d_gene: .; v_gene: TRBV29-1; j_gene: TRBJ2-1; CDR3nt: TGCAGCATTTTGGATGTACAGGTACAGGATGAGCAGTTCTTC; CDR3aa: CSILDVQVQDEQFF
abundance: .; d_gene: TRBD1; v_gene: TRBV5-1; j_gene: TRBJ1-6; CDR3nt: TGCGCCAGCAGCCCGACAGGGGGCTCCTATAATTCACCCCTCCACTTT; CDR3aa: CASSPTGGSYNSPLHF
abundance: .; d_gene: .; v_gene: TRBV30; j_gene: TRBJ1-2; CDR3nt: TGTGCCTGGGGGACGGGGTATGGCTACACCTTC; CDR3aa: CAWGTGYGYTF
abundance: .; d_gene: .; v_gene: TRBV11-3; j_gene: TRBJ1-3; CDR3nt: TGTGCCAGCAGCTTAGACAGGACTAGGACTGGAAACACCATATATTTT; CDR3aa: CASSLDRTRTGNTIYF
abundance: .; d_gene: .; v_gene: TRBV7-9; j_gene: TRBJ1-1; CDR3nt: TGTGCCAGCAGCTTCGCGGGGAACACTGAAGCTTTCTTT; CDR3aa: CASSFAGNTEAFF
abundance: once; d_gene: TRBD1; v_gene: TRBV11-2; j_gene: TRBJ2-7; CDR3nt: TGTGCCAGCAGCCGTATACCGACAGGGTTGGTATACGAGCAGTACTTC; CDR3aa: CASSRIPTGLVYEQYF
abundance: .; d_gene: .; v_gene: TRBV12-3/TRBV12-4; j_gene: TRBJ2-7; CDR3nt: TGTGCCAGCGGGGCCCTGGTCTACGAGCAGTACTTC; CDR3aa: CASGALVYEQYF
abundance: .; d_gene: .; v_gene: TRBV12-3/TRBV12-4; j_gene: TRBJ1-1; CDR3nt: TGTGCCAGCAGTCCGAACAGGATTGAAGCTTTCTTT; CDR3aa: CASSPNRIEAFF
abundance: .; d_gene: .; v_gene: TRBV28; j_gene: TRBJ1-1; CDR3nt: TGTGCCAGCAGCTCCCCCCAGGTCGAAGCTTTCTTT; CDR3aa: CASSSPQVEAFF
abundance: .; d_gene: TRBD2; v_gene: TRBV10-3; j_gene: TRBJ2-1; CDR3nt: TGTGCCATCAGTGACCCAGCAGGGAGGGGAGGGGAGCAGTTCTTC; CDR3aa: CAISDPAGRGGEQFF